This T cell receptor (beta chain) originates from a study of shared T cell receptors in the human thymus. The V end was cut by 2 bases, the J end by 1 base, with 18 bases between. The CDR3 has 17 amino acids. Germline V gene lookup returns CDR1 SEHNR and CDR2 FQNEAQ (reference sequence). Repertoires were generated with immunoSEQ multiplex PCR, while TCRdb's copy carries only in-frame clones and drops some. The sample lists roughly 660,000 clones; more than 75% were seen once. The same data also contributed to another study, on human thymus T cells. That publication notes: Resections from corrective heart surgery provided thymus tissue. Apparent skewing of V and J gene usage characterized both thymic and blood repertoires.

The TCR sequence derives from a boy younger than two with a congenital heart defect. V is TRBV7-9 and J is TRBJ2-7; D may be TRBD1 (5 bases). The specimen was thymocytes. CDR3: CASSLILRQTVSYEQYF. CDR3 sequence (DNA): TGTGCCAGCAGCTTAATTCTGCGGCAGACAGTTTCCTACGAGCAGTACTTC.